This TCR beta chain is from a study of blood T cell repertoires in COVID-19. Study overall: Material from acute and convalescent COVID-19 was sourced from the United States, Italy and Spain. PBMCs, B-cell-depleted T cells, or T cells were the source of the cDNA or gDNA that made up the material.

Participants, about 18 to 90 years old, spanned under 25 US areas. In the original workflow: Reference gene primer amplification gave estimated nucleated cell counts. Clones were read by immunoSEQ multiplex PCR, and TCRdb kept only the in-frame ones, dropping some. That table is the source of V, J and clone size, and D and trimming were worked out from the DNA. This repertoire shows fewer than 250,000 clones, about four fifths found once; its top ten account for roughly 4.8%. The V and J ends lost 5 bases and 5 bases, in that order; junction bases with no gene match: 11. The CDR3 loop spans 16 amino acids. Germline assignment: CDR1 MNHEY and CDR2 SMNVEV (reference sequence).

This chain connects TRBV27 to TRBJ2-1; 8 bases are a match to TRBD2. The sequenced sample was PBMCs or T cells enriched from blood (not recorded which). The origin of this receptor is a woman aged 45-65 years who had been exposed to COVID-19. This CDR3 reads CASSPPSLAGNNEQFF. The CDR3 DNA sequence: TGTGCCAGCAGTCCACCCTCGCTAGCGGGTAACAATGAGCAGTTCTTC.